This T cell receptor (beta chain) was recorded in a study of T cell responses to AZD1222 COVID-19 vaccine. The assay was immunoSEQ multiplex PCR, and TCRdb's table has in-frame clones only and misses some. The sample shows 100,000 to 150,000 clones, about 90% of them seen only once. CDR3 size: 14 residues. The V end lost 2 bases, the J end lost 1 base, and 9 bases lay between the germline ends. From germline, CDR1 is LNHDA and CDR2 SQIVND (reference sequence). Source: peripheral blood, taken on day 0 of AZD1222 vaccination. This clonotype originated in an adult in good health. This sequence joins TRBV19 and TRBJ2-7; D is possibly TRBD1 (5 bases). The CDR3, as DNA: TGTGCCAGTAGTATAACAGGCCTATCCTACGAGCAGTACTTC. Encoded protein: CASSITGLSYEQYF.